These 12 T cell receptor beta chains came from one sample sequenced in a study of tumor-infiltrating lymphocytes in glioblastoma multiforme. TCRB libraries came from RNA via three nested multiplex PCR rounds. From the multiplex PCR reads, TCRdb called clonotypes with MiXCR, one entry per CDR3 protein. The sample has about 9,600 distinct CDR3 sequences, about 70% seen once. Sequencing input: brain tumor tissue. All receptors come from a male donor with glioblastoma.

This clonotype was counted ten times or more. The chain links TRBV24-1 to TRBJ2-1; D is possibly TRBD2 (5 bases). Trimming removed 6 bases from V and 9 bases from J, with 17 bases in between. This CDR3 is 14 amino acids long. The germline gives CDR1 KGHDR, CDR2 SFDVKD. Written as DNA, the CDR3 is TGTGCCACCAGTCGGAGCGGAGGAGACCCTGAGCAGTTCTTC. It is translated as CATSRSGGDPEQFF.

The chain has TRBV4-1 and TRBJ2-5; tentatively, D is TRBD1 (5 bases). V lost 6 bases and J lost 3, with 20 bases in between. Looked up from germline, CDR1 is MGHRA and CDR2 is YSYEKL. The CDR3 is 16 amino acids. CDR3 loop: CASSSQGKALEETQYF. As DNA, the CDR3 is TGCGCCAGCAGTAGTCAGGGAAAGGCCCTCGAAGAGACCCAGTACTTC.

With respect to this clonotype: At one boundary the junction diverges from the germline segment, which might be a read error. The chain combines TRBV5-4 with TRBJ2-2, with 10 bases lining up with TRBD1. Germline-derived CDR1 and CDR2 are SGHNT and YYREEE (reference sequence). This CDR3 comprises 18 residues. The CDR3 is CASSTDRDRGVDTEEQFF. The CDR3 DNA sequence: TGTGCCAGCAGCACCGACCGGGACAGGGGTGTGGACACCGAGGAGCAGTTTTTT.

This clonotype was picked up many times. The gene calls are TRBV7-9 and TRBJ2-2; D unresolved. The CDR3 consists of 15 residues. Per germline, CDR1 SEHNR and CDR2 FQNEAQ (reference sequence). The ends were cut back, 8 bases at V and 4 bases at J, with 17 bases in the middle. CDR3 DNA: TGTGCCAGCGAAGACGTTACTCAGGTCACCGGGGAGCTGTTTTTT. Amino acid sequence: CASEDVTQVTGELFF.

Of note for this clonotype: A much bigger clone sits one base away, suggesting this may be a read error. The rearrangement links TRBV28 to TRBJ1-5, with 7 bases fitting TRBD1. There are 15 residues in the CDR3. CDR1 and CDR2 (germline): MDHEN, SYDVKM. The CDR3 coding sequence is TGTGCCAGCGGTTTATGGGGACAGCTGAATCAGCCCCAGCATTTT. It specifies CASGLWGQLNQPQHF.

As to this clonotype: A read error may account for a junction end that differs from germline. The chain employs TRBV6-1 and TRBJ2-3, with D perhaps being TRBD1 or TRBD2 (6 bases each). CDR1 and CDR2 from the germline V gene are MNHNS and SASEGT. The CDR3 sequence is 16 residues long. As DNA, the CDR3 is TGTGTCAGCAGTGAGGACAGCACGGGGGCCACAGATACGCAATATTTT. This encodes CVSSEDSTGATDTQYF.

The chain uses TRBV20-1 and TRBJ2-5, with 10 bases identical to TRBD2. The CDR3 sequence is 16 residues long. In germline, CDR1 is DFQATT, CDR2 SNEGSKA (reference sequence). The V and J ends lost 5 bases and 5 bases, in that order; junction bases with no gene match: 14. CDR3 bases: TGCAGTGCTTTGACTAGCGGGCGGTTATCACGGGAGACCCAGTACTTC. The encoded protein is CSALTSGRLSRETQYF.

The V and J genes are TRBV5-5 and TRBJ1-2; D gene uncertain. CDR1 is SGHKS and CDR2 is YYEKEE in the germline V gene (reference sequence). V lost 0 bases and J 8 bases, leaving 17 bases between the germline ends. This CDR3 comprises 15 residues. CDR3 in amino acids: CASSLVLSLTKGYTF. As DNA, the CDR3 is TGTGCCAGCAGCTTGGTCCTAAGCCTCACTAAGGGCTACACCTTC.

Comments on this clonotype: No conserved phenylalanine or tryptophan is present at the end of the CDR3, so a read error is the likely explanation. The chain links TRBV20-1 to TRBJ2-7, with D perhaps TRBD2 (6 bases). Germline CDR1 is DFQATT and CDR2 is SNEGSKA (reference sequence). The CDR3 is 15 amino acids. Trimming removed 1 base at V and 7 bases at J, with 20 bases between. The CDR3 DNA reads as TGCAGTGCTAGAGGGCCGGGAGTATCTTTGGTTGAGCAGTACTAC. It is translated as CSARGPGVSLVEQYY.

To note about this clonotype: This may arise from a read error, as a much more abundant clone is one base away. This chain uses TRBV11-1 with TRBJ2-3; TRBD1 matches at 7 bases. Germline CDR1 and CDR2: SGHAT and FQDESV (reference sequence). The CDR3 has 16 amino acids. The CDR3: CASGFFGQVDTDTQYF. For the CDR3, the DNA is TGTGCCAGCGGCTTTTTCGGACAGGTAGACACAGATACGCAGTATTTT.

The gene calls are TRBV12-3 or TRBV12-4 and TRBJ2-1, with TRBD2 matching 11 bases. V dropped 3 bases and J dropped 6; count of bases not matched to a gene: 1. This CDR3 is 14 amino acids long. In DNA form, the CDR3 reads TGTGCCAGCAGTTTTCTAGCGGGAGGCAATGAGCAGTTCTTC. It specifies CASSFLAGGNEQFF.

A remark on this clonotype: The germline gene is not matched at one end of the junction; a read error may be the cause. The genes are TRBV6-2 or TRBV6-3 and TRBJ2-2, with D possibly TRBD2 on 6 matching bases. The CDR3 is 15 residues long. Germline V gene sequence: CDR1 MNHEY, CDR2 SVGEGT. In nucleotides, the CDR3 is TGTACCAGCAGTTACGGTGGGGCGGGGATCGGGAAGCTGTTTTTT. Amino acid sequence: CTSSYGGAGIGKLFF.